These 10 T cell receptor beta chains came from one sample sequenced in a study of cytomegalovirus exposure and HLA in healthy donors. Vbeta (60) and Jbeta (13) primers were used in the PCR. Here immunoSEQ multiplex PCR was the method, and the copy in TCRdb shows in-frame clones only, minus some. With some 48,000 clones in the sample, the ten largest clones hold around 5.6%. Sequencing used PBMCs. The receptor set was obtained from a male donor in good health and CMV-seropositive.

CDR3 protein: CASSFRTGVAFAGELFF. The CDR3 DNA sequence: TGTGCCAGCAGTTTCCGGACAGGGGTGGCCTTCGCCGGGGAGCTGTTTTTT. The chain links TRBV2 to TRBJ2-2, with 9 bases fitting TRBD1. Germline V gene sequence: CDR1 SNHLY, CDR2 FYNNEI. There are 17 residues in the CDR3. V was pared by 5 bases and J by 6 bases, with 13 bases of the junction left unmatched.

Details on this clone: The sample has other DNA sequences that encode this CDR3 too. V usage is TRBV10-3 and J usage is TRBJ2-1, with TRBD2 matching 7 bases. The V gene's germline CDR1 is ENHRY and CDR2 SYGVKD. Trimming at V came to 4 bases and at J to 3 bases, leaving 9 bases not matched to a gene. CDR3 size: 16 residues. CDR3 in amino acids: CAISAPGTKGYNEQFF. CDR3 nucleotides: TGTGCCATCAGTGCACCCGGGACTAAAGGCTACAATGAGCAGTTCTTC.

The chain carries TRBV11-2 and TRBJ1-1; no definite D call. Germline CDR1 reads SGHAT; CDR2 reads FQNNGV. V dropped 4 bases and J dropped 1 base, with 13 bases sitting between them. CDR3 length equals 15 residues. CDR3 coding DNA: TGTGCCAGCAGCTATGAGAACTCTAGGAACACTGAAGCTTTCTTT. Amino acids: CASSYENSRNTEAFF.

The rearrangement uses TRBV18 and TRBJ2-2; no definite D call. Germline V lookup: CDR1 KGHSH, CDR2 LQKENI. The CDR3 runs to 13 residues. V shed 3 bases and J shed 5 bases, with 7 bases lying between them. Here the CDR3 DNA reads TGTGCCAGCTCACCTAGCCAAACCGGGGAGCTGTTTTTT. It yields the protein CASSPSQTGELFF.

The chain is built from TRBV15 and TRBJ2-5, with D tentatively TRBD1 or TRBD2 (11 bases each). Trimming pared 5 bases from V and 5 bases from J, leaving 30 bases between. The germline gives CDR1 LNHNV, CDR2 YYDKDF (reference sequence). CDR3 length equals 19 residues. The CDR3 DNA follows: TGTGCCACCAGCGCCCGGACAGGGGGCACTAGCGGGGGACGGGAGACCCAGTACTTC. Protein sequence: CATSARTGGTSGGRETQYF. Combining the CDR3 with reference TRBV15 and TRBJ2-5 gives the whole variable domain DAMVIQNPRYQVTQFGKPVTLSCSQTLNHNVMYWYQQKSSQAPKLLFHYYDKDFNNEADTPDNFQSRRPNTSFCFLDIRSPGLGDTAMYLCATSARTGGTSGGRETQYFGPGTRLLVL.

The J gene is TRBJ2-5, the V gene TRBV30; 8 nucleotides agree with TRBD1. V lost 3 bases to trimming and J lost 7 bases; unmatched junction nucleotides: 10. The CDR3 loop spans 14 amino acids. Germline values: CDR1 GTSNPN, CDR2 SVGIG (reference sequence). The CDR3 reads CAWRGVRGQGTQYF. The CDR3 nucleotides read TGTGCCTGGAGGGGCGTCAGGGGGCAGGGGACCCAGTACTTC.

V gene TRBV6-4 combines with J gene TRBJ2-3; 8 bases map to TRBD2. This CDR3 spans 13 amino acids. Germline trimming cut 4 bases from V and 5 bases from J; bases unmatched to any gene: 2. Germline values: CDR1 MRHNA, CDR2 SNTAGT. The CDR3 coding sequence is TGTGCCAGCAGTGGGACTAGCTTAGATACGCAGTATTTT. Translating it yields CASSGTSLDTQYF.

This chain links TRBV10-2 with TRBJ1-2; TRBD1 is a possible D gene (6 bases). The CDR3 consists of 15 residues. Germline CDR1 WSHSY, CDR2 SAAADI. Trimming cost V 3 bases and J 2 bases, with 13 bases left between them. In nucleotides, the CDR3 is TGCGCCAGCAGTGAACAGGGTCGTTACAACTATGGCTACACCTTC. Amino acids: CASSEQGRYNYGYTF.

This chain connects TRBV5-1 to TRBJ2-7, with 7 positions matching TRBD1. The CDR3 runs to 15 residues. Trimming took 0 bases from V and 0 from J; bases not matched to a gene: 3. Germline assignment: CDR1 SGHRS and CDR2 YFSETQ. As DNA, the CDR3 is TGCGCCAGCAGCTTGGATAGGGACAGCTCCTACGAGCAGTACTTC. This sequence encodes CASSLDRDSSYEQYF.

This chain joins TRBV4-1 and TRBJ2-5; D is perhaps TRBD2 (5 bases). TRBJ2-7 matches the DNA end more closely, so the J call is doubtful. From germline, CDR1 is MGHRA and CDR2 YSYEKL. The CDR3 spans 15 residues. The CDR3 here is CASSQESPEDYEQYF. CDR3 nucleotide sequence: TGCGCCAGCAGCCAAGAATCCCCGGAGGATTACGAGCAGTACTTC.